This T cell receptor beta chain derives from a study of identifying expanded T cells in peripheral blood. Study outcomes and limitations: Clone count variance between approximately two-week samples rose with total template count. Over two and four weeks, about 15 and 19 clones changed, versus 1.2 between replicates.

No infections or other immune events were documented during collection. The CDR3 is 16 amino acids. Worth noting for this clone: Its antigen is not known.

Using immunoSEQ multiplex PCR, the repertoire was profiled, and TCRdb retains in-frame clones only, with some absent. The sample lists about 97,000 clones, around 89% occurring once. The TCR sequence derives from a person aged 18 to 70 in good health. Sequenced input: blood. This chain joins TRBV21-1 and TRBJ2-7; the D call in the table, TRBD1, was not verified against the DNA. TRBV21-1 is designated a pseudogene. Here the CDR3 reads CASSKLRGPSLFEQYF. The CDR3 coding sequence is TGTGCCAGCAGCAAACTCAGGGGCCCATCCCTTTTCGAGCAGTACTTC.